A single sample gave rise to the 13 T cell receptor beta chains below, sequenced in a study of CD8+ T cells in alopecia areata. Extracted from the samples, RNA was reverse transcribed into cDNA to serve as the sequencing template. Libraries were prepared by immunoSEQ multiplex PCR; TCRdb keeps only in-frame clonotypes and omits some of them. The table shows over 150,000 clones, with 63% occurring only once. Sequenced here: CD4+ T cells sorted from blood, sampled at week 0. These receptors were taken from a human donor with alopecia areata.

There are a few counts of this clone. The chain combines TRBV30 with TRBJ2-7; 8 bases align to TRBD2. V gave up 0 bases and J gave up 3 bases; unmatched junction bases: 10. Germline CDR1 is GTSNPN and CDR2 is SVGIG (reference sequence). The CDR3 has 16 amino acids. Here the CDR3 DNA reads TGTGCCTGGAGTGTGGGCTTAGCGGGGACCAGCTACGAGCAGTACTTC. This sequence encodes CAWSVGLAGTSYEQYF.

The CDR3, as DNA: TGCGCCAGCAGCTTTGGGACAGGGGAAGAGCAGTACTTC. Its translation: CASSFGTGEEQYF. The chain links TRBV5-1 to TRBJ2-7, with TRBD1 identical over 10 bases. The germline gives CDR1 SGHRS, CDR2 YFSETQ. The ends lost 2 bases at V and 7 bases at J; junction bases unmatched: 3. The CDR3 loop spans 13 amino acids.

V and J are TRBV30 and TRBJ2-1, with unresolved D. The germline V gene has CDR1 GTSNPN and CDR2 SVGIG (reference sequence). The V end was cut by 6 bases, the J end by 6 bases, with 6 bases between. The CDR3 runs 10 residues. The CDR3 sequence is CACGPNEQFF. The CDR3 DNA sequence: TGTGCCTGTGGACCCAATGAGCAGTTCTTC.

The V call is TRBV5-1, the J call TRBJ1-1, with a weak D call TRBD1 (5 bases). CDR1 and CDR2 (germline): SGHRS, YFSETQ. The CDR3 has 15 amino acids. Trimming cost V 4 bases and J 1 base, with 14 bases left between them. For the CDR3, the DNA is TGCGCCAGCAGCCCCAATGTGGGGCAGAACACTGAAGCTTTCTTT. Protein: CASSPNVGQNTEAFF.

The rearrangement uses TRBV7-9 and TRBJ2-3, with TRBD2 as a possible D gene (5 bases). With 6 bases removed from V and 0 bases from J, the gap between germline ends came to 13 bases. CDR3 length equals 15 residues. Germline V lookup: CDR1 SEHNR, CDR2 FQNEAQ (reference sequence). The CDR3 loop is CASRGLRTSTDTQYF. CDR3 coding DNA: TGTGCCAGCAGAGGCCTGCGGACTAGCACAGATACGCAGTATTTT.

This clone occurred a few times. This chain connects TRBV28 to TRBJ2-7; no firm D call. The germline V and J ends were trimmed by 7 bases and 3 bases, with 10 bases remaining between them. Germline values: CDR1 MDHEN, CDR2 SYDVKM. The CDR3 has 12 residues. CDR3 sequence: CASIGWNYEQYF. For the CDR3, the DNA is TGTGCCAGCATAGGGTGGAACTACGAGCAGTACTTC.

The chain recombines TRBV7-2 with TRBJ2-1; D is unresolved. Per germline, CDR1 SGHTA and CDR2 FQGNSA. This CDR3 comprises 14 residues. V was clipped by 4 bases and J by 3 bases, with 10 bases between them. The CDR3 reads CASSSRASYNEQFF. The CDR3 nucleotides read TGTGCCAGCAGCTCCCGAGCGAGCTACAATGAGCAGTTCTTC.

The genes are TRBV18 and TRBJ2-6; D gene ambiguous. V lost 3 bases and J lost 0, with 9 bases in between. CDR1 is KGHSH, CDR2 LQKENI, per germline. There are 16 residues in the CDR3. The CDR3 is CASSPDPFSGANVLTF. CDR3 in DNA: TGTGCCAGCTCACCGGACCCATTCTCTGGGGCCAACGTCCTGACTTTC.

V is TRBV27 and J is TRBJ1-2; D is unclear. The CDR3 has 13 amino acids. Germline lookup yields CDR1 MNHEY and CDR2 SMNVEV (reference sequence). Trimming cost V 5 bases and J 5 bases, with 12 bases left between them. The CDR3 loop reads CASSHGGKYGYTF. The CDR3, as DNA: TGTGCCAGCAGTCACGGCGGGAAATATGGCTACACCTTC.

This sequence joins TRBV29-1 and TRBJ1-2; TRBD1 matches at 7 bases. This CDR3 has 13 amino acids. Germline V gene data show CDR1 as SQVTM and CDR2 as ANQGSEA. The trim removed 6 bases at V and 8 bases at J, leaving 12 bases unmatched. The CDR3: CSVETGAFRGYTF. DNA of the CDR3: TGCAGCGTCGAAACAGGGGCTTTCAGGGGCTACACCTTC.

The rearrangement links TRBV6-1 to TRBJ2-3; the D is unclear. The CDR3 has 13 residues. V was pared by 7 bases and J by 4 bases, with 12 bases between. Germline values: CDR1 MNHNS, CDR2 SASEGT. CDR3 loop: CASTIPGADTQYF. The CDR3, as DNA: TGTGCCAGCACCATCCCTGGGGCAGATACGCAGTATTTT.

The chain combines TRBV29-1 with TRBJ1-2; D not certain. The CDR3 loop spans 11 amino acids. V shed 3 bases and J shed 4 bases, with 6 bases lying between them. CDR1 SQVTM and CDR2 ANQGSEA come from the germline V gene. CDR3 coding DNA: TGCAGCGTTGAGGGTCCCTATGGCTACACCTTC. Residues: CSVEGPYGYTF.

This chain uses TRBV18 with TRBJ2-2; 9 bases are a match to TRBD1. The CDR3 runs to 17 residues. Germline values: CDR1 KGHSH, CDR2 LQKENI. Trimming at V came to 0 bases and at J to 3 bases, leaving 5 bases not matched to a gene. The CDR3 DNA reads TGTGCCAGCTCACCACCGAACAGGGGGCTCGACACCGGGGAGCTGTTTTTT. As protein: CASSPPNRGLDTGELFF.